This TCR beta chain was documented in a study of Ad26.COV2.S vaccination and SARS-CoV-2 variants. Across the study: Trial arm assignment for the donor was COV1001 Ad26.COV2.S.

Concerning this clone: The antigen remains unidentified.

CDR3 length equals 16 residues. Treatment reported: 15 to 20 received Ad26.COV2.S at low or high dose, single or two shots; about 5 received placebo; per-sample allocation not given. Day 63 following the first vaccine or placebo injection was when the samples were taken. Wuhan-strain spike was delivered by a replication-incompetent Ad26 vector. Points from the study as a whole: Comparable non-spike TCR breadth was observed in vaccine and placebo recipients.

Sequencing used immunoSEQ multiplex PCR; TCRdb keeps in-frame clones, though not all of them. The sample records more than 350,000 clones, 80% to 95% being singletons. This chain joins TRBV21-1 and TRBJ2-7; TRBD2, the table's D call, lacks a check against the DNA. TRBV21-1 is a pseudogene locus. The sequences come from peripheral blood, collected in a trial of Ad26.COV2.S vaccine versus placebo. This sequence originates from a person aged 18-65 years who received the Ad26.COV2.S COVID-19 vaccine or a placebo. The CDR3 region is CASSNVKAGLSYEQYF. CDR3 DNA sequence: TGTGCCAGCAGCAATGTTAAGGCGGGACTCTCCTACGAGCAGTACTTC.